The 23 T cell receptor beta chains reported below all come from one sample, sequenced in a study of shared clonotypes between healthy human individuals. The assay was immunoSEQ multiplex PCR, and TCRdb's table has in-frame clones only and misses some. There are 2 million to 2.5 million clones in the sample; nearly 97% occur only once, and more than 0.1% lies in the top ten. Sequenced sample: naive CD4+ T cells sorted from blood. Subset of the sample: CD45RA+ positively selected. The source is a man aged 18 to 30 in good health.

The sample holds one count of this clone. This rearrangement joins TRBV7-8 to TRBJ1-1; D ambiguous. Trimming removed 1 base from V and 1 base from J, with 7 bases in between. The CDR3 sequence is 14 residues long. From germline, CDR1 is SGHVS and CDR2 FQNEAQ. CDR3 coding DNA: TGTGCCAGCAGCTTAGACAGCCCGAACACTGAAGCTTTCTTT. Protein sequence: CASSLDSPNTEAFF.

The CDR3 is CAWSVTGTNSPLHF. In DNA form, the CDR3 reads TGTGCCTGGAGCGTAACAGGAACTAATTCACCCCTCCACTTT. The J gene is TRBJ1-6, the V gene TRBV30, with D perhaps TRBD1 (5 bases). V lost 3 bases and J lost 6, with 12 bases in between. The CDR3 is made up of 14 amino acids. Germline CDR1 GTSNPN, CDR2 SVGIG (reference sequence). Full variable domain (outside the CDR3, taken from reference TRBV30 and TRBJ1-6): SQTIHQWPATLVQPVGSPLSLECTVEGTSNPNLYWYRQAAGRGLQLLFYSVGIGQISSEVPQNLSASRPQDRQFILSSKKLLLSDSGFYLCAWSVTGTNSPLHFGNGTRLTVT.

This clone was detected only once. The chain has TRBV5-6 and TRBJ1-3; D might be TRBD1 (6 bases). The germline gives CDR1 SGHDT, CDR2 YYEEEE. The CDR3 loop spans 15 amino acids. V was pared by 6 bases and J by 0 bases, with 13 bases between. The CDR3 reads CASTKDRLSGNTIYF. Here the CDR3 DNA reads TGTGCCAGCACTAAGGACAGACTCTCTGGAAACACCATATATTTT.

The genes are TRBV4-1 and TRBJ2-6; weak D call: TRBD2 (6 bases). The V gene's germline CDR1 is MGHRA and CDR2 YSYEKL. The CDR3 is made up of 17 amino acids. The V gene lost 4 bases and the J gene lost 1 base, with 14 bases spanning the gap. In DNA form, the CDR3 reads TGCGCCAGCAGCCGATCAGGAGGGGATTCTGGGGCCAACGTCCTGACTTTC. This encodes CASSRSGGDSGANVLTF.

The rearrangement links TRBV5-1 to TRBJ2-4; perhaps TRBD1 as D (5 bases). This CDR3 region has 14 residues. The V and J ends lost 2 bases and 3 bases respectively, with 9 bases between them. Germline V gene sequence: CDR1 SGHRS, CDR2 YFSETQ. The DNA of the CDR3 is TGCGCCAGCAGCTTAACAGGAGACAAAAACATTCAGTACTTC. Protein: CASSLTGDKNIQYF. The variable domain in full, with the rest retrieved from reference TRBV5-1 and TRBJ2-4, is KAGVTQTPRYLIKTRGQQVTLSCSPISGHRSVSWYQQTPGQGLQFLFEYFSETQRNKGNFPGRFSGRQFSNSRSEMNVSTLELGDSALYLCASSLTGDKNIQYFGAGTRLSVL.

This chain links TRBV30 with TRBJ1-5, with no clear D. This CDR3 region has 13 residues. V was pared by 3 bases and J by 1 base, with 7 bases between. The germline V gene has CDR1 GTSNPN and CDR2 SVGIG (reference sequence). The CDR3 reads CAWSDLSNQPQHF. CDR3 DNA: TGTGCCTGGAGCGACCTCAGCAATCAGCCCCAGCATTTT. The whole variable domain, filled in from reference TRBV30 and TRBJ1-5, reads SQTIHQWPATLVQPVGSPLSLECTVEGTSNPNLYWYRQAAGRGLQLLFYSVGIGQISSEVPQNLSASRPQDRQFILSSKKLLLSDSGFYLCAWSDLSNQPQHFGDGTRLSIL.

This clone was observed a single time. This chain uses TRBV20-1 with TRBJ2-2; D uncertain. Trimming pared 3 bases from V and 7 bases from J, leaving 6 bases between. The CDR3 consists of 11 residues. Germline V lookup: CDR1 DFQATT, CDR2 SNEGSKA (reference sequence). The CDR3 DNA follows: TGCAGTGCTAGGGGAAACGGGGAGCTGTTTTTT. Residues: CSARGNGELFF.

The chain combines TRBV5-4 with TRBJ2-2; 8 positions match TRBD1. Germline V lookup: CDR1 SGHNT, CDR2 YYREEE (reference sequence). V lost 5 bases to trimming and J lost 0 bases; unmatched junction nucleotides: 9. The CDR3 has 17 residues. The CDR3 coding sequence is TGTGCCAGCAGTCCACAGGGGGGAGGTGCGAACACCGGGGAGCTGTTTTTT. Translated, it gives CASSPQGGGANTGELFF.

V is TRBV7-2 and J is TRBJ2-7; the D gene is possibly TRBD2 (5 bases). V lost 1 base to trimming and J lost 12 bases, with 13 bases between them. The CDR3 loop spans 12 amino acids. Germline V gene sequence: CDR1 SGHTA, CDR2 FQGNSA. CDR3: CASSLVTRDPYF. The CDR3 DNA sequence: TGTGCCAGCAGCTTAGTTACCCGGGATCCGTACTTC.

This clone was seen only once. The sample contains more than one DNA sequence encoding this CDR3. V and J are TRBV6-6 and TRBJ1-1, with D maybe TRBD1 (6 bases). The CDR3 contains 13 residues. Trimming removed 5 bases at V and 1 base at J, with 8 bases between. Germline assignment: CDR1 MNHNY and CDR2 SVGAGI (reference sequence). CDR3 nucleotides: TGTGCCAGCAGTCAGGGGAGGAACACTGAAGCTTTCTTT. Its translation: CASSQGRNTEAFF.

CDR3 amino acids: CASSVRQTSNQPQHF. The DNA of the CDR3 is TGTGCCAGCAGCGTCCGGCAGACTAGCAATCAGCCCCAGCATTTT. V gene TRBV5-6 combines with J gene TRBJ1-5; D is unresolved. Germline assignment: CDR1 SGHDT and CDR2 YYEEEE. CDR3 length: 15 residues. V was shortened by 4 bases and J by 0 bases, with 11 bases between the two germline ends.

The CDR3 nucleotides are TGCGCCAGCAGCTTGGCCCAGGGTGCGAACACCGGGGAGCTGTTTTTT. It codes for CASSLAQGANTGELFF. The chain has TRBV5-1 and TRBJ2-2; D perhaps matches TRBD1 (5 bases). This CDR3 is built from 16 residues. Germline CDR1 SGHRS, CDR2 YFSETQ. With 0 bases removed from V and 0 bases from J, the gap between germline ends came to 9 bases.

The gene calls are TRBV4-2 and TRBJ1-2, with no clear D. CDR1 and CDR2 (germline): LGHNA, YNFKEQ. The CDR3 is 14 residues long. Trimming cost V 1 base and J 3 bases, with 9 bases left between them. CDR3 protein: CASSQALDYYGYTF. The CDR3, as DNA: TGTGCCAGCAGCCAAGCTCTTGATTACTATGGCTACACCTTC.

This chain links TRBV19 with TRBJ1-4; possibly TRBD1 for D (5 bases). Germline V CDR1 and CDR2: LNHDA, SQIVND (reference sequence). The CDR3 is 16 residues long. V was trimmed by 2 bases and J by 0 bases, leaving 10 bases between them. The CDR3 DNA is TGTGCCAGTAGTATATTGGGGGGAGCAACTAATGAAAAACTGTTTTTT. Its protein is CASSILGGATNEKLFF.

The gene calls are TRBV11-2 and TRBJ2-3, with TRBD2 matching over 10 bases. CDR1 is SGHAT, CDR2 FQNNGV, per germline. This CDR3 has 17 residues. V was pared by 4 bases and J by 2 bases, with 9 bases of the junction left unmatched. CDR3 in amino acids: CASSSATSGGATDTQYF. The CDR3 bases are TGTGCCAGCAGCTCGGCCACCAGCGGGGGGGCCACAGATACGCAGTATTTT.

Note on this clone: The junction differs from germline at one of its ends, possibly a read error. The V gene is TRBV4-3, the J gene TRBJ2-4; tentative D call: TRBD1 (6 bases). The CDR3 is made up of 14 amino acids. Germline V lookup: CDR1 LGHNA, CDR2 YSLEER. CDR3 DNA: TGCGCCAGCAGCCAAGGGGCAGGCGTAGGGGGTTACTCCTTC. Translating it yields CASSQGAGVGGYSF.

Of note for this clone: Other DNA sequences in the same sample also yield this CDR3. V is TRBV10-3 and J is TRBJ2-2; D call uncertain. This CDR3 spans 15 amino acids. V lost 2 bases and J 3 bases, leaving 10 bases between the germline ends. Germline CDR1 ENHRY, CDR2 SYGVKD. The CDR3 DNA sequence: TGTGCCATCAGTGAGCTCGGCGCGGACACCGGGGAGCTGTTTTTT. The encoded protein is CAISELGADTGELFF.

Comments on this clone: At the DNA level, this CDR3 is encoded by other sequences in the same sample as well. The gene calls are TRBV28 and TRBJ1-2; no definite D call. The CDR3 sequence is 13 residues long. CDR1 is MDHEN, CDR2 SYDVKM, per germline. V was clipped by 5 bases and J by 0 bases, with 7 bases between them. CDR3 in amino acids: CASSLKTNYGYTF. CDR3 bases: TGTGCCAGCAGTCTGAAAACTAACTATGGCTACACCTTC.

This rearrangement joins TRBV5-1 to TRBJ1-1, with 7 bases aligning to TRBD1. Germline trimming cut 5 bases from V and 2 bases from J; bases unmatched to any gene: 9. There are 15 residues in the CDR3. Looked up from germline, CDR1 is SGHRS and CDR2 is YFSETQ. The CDR3 sequence is CASRSWDSRNTEAFF. The CDR3 bases are TGCGCCAGCAGATCATGGGACAGCAGAAACACTGAAGCTTTCTTT.

The chain has TRBV10-3 and TRBJ1-2; D unresolved. V dropped 5 bases and J dropped 5 bases, with 18 bases sitting between them. CDR1 and CDR2 from the germline V gene are ENHRY and SYGVKD. The CDR3 sequence is 15 residues long. This chain's CDR3 is CAISNPVGAVYGYTF. DNA for the CDR3: TGTGCCATCAGTAATCCAGTAGGAGCAGTTTATGGCTACACCTTC.

CDR3 sequence: CASRGGYGYTF. CDR3 nucleotides: TGTGCCAGCAGAGGAGGGTATGGCTACACCTTC. The chain has TRBV27 and TRBJ1-2; D not resolved. CDR3 length: 11 amino acids. Trimming shortened V by 6 bases and J by 5 bases, and 7 bases separated the two germline ends. Germline-derived CDR1 and CDR2 are MNHEY and SMNVEV (reference sequence).

This sequence joins TRBV6-6 and TRBJ1-4; TRBD1 aligns across 8 bases. Looked up from germline, CDR1 is MNHNY and CDR2 is SVGAGI (reference sequence). CDR3 length: 14 residues. The ends lost 5 bases at V and 7 bases at J; junction bases unmatched: 6. CDR3: CASSKQGGREKLFF. CDR3 nucleotide sequence: TGTGCCAGCAGTAAACAGGGGGGTCGTGAAAAACTGTTTTTT.

The CDR3 loop is CASSSSLSSYNSPLHF. CDR3 coding DNA: TGTGCCAGCAGCTCTTCATTAAGCTCCTATAATTCACCCCTCCACTTT. This chain connects TRBV7-9 to TRBJ1-6, with D unresolved. Trimming removed 4 bases from V and 0 bases from J, with 10 bases in between. The CDR3 extends over 16 amino acids. In germline, CDR1 is SEHNR, CDR2 FQNEAQ (reference sequence).